These T cell receptor beta chains were read from a single sample in a study of cytomegalovirus exposure and HLA in healthy donors. The data were produced by immunoSEQ multiplex PCR, yet TCRdb's version contains in-frame clones alone and is incomplete. The sample consists of about 76,000 clones, 90% to 95% of them appearing once. The sequenced material came from PBMCs. Source of these receptors: a young man in good health and CMV-seropositive. CDR3s include the opening cysteine and the closing phenylalanine or tryptophan. The D gene is left open where the match is weak. Clone size appears in some rows only: once, few, many, or a class for an expanded clone.

J	D	V	size	DNA	CDR3
TRBJ1-1	.	TRBV12-5	.	TGTGCTAGTGGTTTTTTTCTAGATCAGGGAATGGCCACTGAAGCTTTCTTT	CASGFFLDQGMATEAFF
TRBJ1-2	.	TRBV28	once	TGTGCCAGCAGTTTTTCGACGGCCGGGAGGTCCTATGGCTACACCTTC	CASSFSTAGRSYGYTF
TRBJ2-1	TRBD1	TRBV9	once	TGTGCCAGCAGCGTAGGATGGACAGGGGAGTATGAGCAGTTCTTC	CASSVGWTGEYEQFF
TRBJ1-1	TRBD1	TRBV19	.	TGTGCCAGTAGTACTCCGAGACAGGGAAGGACTGAAGCTTTCTTT	CASSTPRQGRTEAFF
TRBJ2-1	.	TRBV7-9	.	TGTGCCAGCAGCTCGGACATCTTGGCGCAGTTCTTC	CASSSDILAQFF
TRBJ2-7	TRBD1	TRBV19	.	TGTGCCAGTAGTCCCGGGACAGGGGACGAGCAGTACTTC	CASSPGTGDEQYF
TRBJ2-1	TRBD2	TRBV4-1	.	TGCGCCAGCAGCCAAGGGCCGGGGACTAGCGACTACAATGAGCAGTTCTTC	CASSQGPGTSDYNEQFF
TRBJ2-5	.	TRBV27	.	TGTGCCAGCAGTTTAGCGTGGAGTCGAGAGACCCAGTACTTC	CASSLAWSRETQYF
TRBJ1-5	.	TRBV19	.	TGTGCCAGTATCGAAGGGGGGGGCGTCAATCAGCCCCAGCATTTT	CASIEGGGVNQPQHF
TRBJ2-5	.	TRBV27	.	TGTGCCAGCAGTTCCCGGGGTACATGGGAGACCCAGTACTTC	CASSSRGTWETQYF
TRBJ1-1	.	TRBV4-1	.	TGCGCCAGCAGCCAGGCGGGACCGAACACTGAAGCTTTCTTT	CASSQAGPNTEAFF
TRBJ2-1	.	TRBV30	.	TGTGCCTGGATGGGCATAAGCCTCAATGAGCAGTTCTTC	CAWMGISLNEQFF
TRBJ1-2	.	TRBV7-3	.	TGTGCCAGCAGCTCCGTAGCCCGTTCTAACTATGGCTACACCTTC	CASSSVARSNYGYTF
TRBJ2-3	TRBD2	TRBV29-1	.	TGCGCCCAGTCCAGCGGGAGGGCCCCAGATACGCAGTATTTT	CAQSSGRAPDTQYF
TRBJ2-1	.	TRBV2	once	TGTGCCAGCAGGAGAGGACTTGATTCCTACAATGAGCAGTTCTTC	CASRRGLDSYNEQFF
TRBJ2-3	TRBD2	TRBV7-3	.	TGTGCCAGCAGCGCTAGCGGGGGGGCAGATACGCAGTATTTT	CASSASGGADTQYF
TRBJ2-1	TRBD1	TRBV28	.	TGTGCCAGCAGTAACCCGGGACAGAACTACAATGAGCAGTTCTTC	CASSNPGQNYNEQFF
TRBJ2-1	.	TRBV28	.	TGTGCCAGCAGTTTTTTCCAGGCCGGTGGGGAGCAGTTCTTC	CASSFFQAGGEQFF
TRBJ2-7	.	TRBV6-1	once	TGTGCCAGCAGTCAGGGGTCCTACGAGCAGTACTTC	CASSQGSYEQYF
TRBJ2-1	.	TRBV2	.	TGTGCCAGCCTGCGGTCCGGGAACAATGAGCAGTTCTTC	CASLRSGNNEQFF
TRBJ2-5	.	TRBV9	.	TGTGCCAGCAGCGTAGTGGACAGTCCTCAAGAGACCCAGTACTTC	CASSVVDSPQETQYF
TRBJ2-3	.	TRBV9	.	TGTGCCAGCAGCCCGGGACTTACTCCTGGAACAGATACGCAGTATTTT	CASSPGLTPGTDTQYF
TRBJ1-4	.	TRBV25-1	once	TGTGCCAGCAGTGAAATTAAGGACACCAATGAAAAACTGTTTTTT	CASSEIKDTNEKLFF
TRBJ2-3	.	TRBV29-1	.	TGCAGCGTTGGCCCTCTAGATTTAGCAGATACGCAGTATTTT	CSVGPLDLADTQYF
TRBJ2-3	.	TRBV10-3	.	TGTGCCATCAGTGAATATGGAGGGGTGGCAGATACGCAGTATTTT	CAISEYGGVADTQYF
TRBJ1-1	.	TRBV10-3	.	TGTGCCATCAGTGGGACCGGGATGAGTGGCACTGAAGCTTTCTTT	CAISGTGMSGTEAFF
TRBJ2-1	TRBD2	TRBV7-3	.	TGTGCCAGCAGCGAGACTAGCGGGGCAAACAATGAGCAGTTCTTC	CASSETSGANNEQFF
TRBJ2-3	TRBD2	TRBV7-3	.	TGTGCCAGCAGCTTTACTAGCGGGAGGCCAGATACGCAGTATTTT	CASSFTSGRPDTQYF
TRBJ2-5	.	TRBV30	.	TGTGCCTGGAGTAACGAGTTCGGGGGAGGCGAGACCCAGTACTTC	CAWSNEFGGGETQYF
TRBJ2-7	.	TRBV5-8	.	TGTGCCAGCAGCTTGGGTCTTCACTACGGAGGGGAGCAGTACTTC	CASSLGLHYGGEQYF
TRBJ1-2	.	TRBV7-9	.	TGTGCCAGCAGCCCGACAGAGCCTAACTATGGCTACACCTTC	CASSPTEPNYGYTF
TRBJ2-1	TRBD2	TRBV29-1	.	TGCAGCGTTGAAGTAGAGATTTGGGGGGGTGAGCAGTTCTTC	CSVEVEIWGGEQFF
TRBJ2-3	TRBD2	TRBV5-6	.	TGTGCCAGCAGCTGGGGGACTAGCGGGATCACAGATACGCAGTATTTT	CASSWGTSGITDTQYF
TRBJ2-7	.	TRBV10-3	.	TGTGCCATCAGTGAGTACGATGCCAGCTCCTACGAGCAGTACTTC	CAISEYDASSYEQYF
TRBJ2-5	TRBD2	TRBV11-3	.	TGTGCCAGCAGCAGACTAGCGGCCACAGGGACCCAGTACTTC	CASSRLAATGTQYF
TRBJ2-7	.	TRBV7-8	once	TGTGCCAGCAGCTCAGGACAGCCCTACGAGCAGTACTTC	CASSSGQPYEQYF
TRBJ2-3	.	TRBV5-4	once	TGTGCCAGCAGCTTGGTTTTGTCGAGGGATACGCAGTATTTT	CASSLVLSRDTQYF
TRBJ1-6	TRBD1	TRBV5-4	.	TGTGCCAGCAGCTTGACAGGGGGCGATTCACCCCTCCACTTT	CASSLTGGDSPLHF
TRBJ1-1	.	TRBV25-1	.	TGTGCCAGCAGTGATTCTGGCAGGGGGAACACTGAAGCTTTCTTT	CASSDSGRGNTEAFF
TRBJ2-7	.	TRBV21-1	once	TGTGCCAGCAGCAAGATAGGTGGCCTAGCCTACGAGCAGTACTTC	CASSKIGGLAYEQYF